Below, one T cell receptor (beta chain) is given with its context. It has no known antigen specificity. No clone much larger than this one lies a single base away; base qualities are absent. The CDR3 contains 14 residues, cysteine and phenylalanine counted. CDR3 DNA only is kept here, 42 bases in frame from base 1. Trimming takes 8 bases from V and 2 bases from J, and the germline ends sit 15 bases apart. CDR1 and CDR2, per the germline V gene, are SGHVS and FQNEAQ. The data were obtained in a study of blood T cell repertoires in COVID-19 (TCRdb year 2020). In terms of the full investigation: Samples covering the acute and convalescent phases of COVID-19 were provided by collaborators in the United States, Italy and Spain. The prospective study material was composed of cDNA or gDNA derived from T cells, B-cell-depleted T cells, or PBMCs. The dataset comprised deeply sampled blood TCRbeta repertoires from subjects exposed to, actively infected with, or recovered from COVID-19. The repertoires were released in a freely available public database intended as a resource for research on the immune response to SARS-CoV-2. The samples were drawn from the first 160 participants of the ongoing ImmuneRACE study and from some 1,300 subjects provided by 6 global collaborators. A de-identified subject ID, COVID-19 status, age in years and sex were almost always included in the sample metadata. HLA class I and class II types, where available, came from metadata supplied by the sample provider rather than from assay-based typing. Points the paper makes about the study in general: How much clinical and demographic metadata was included differed by source and by participant, and the metadata was provided uncurated.

The immunoSEQ Assay, a bias-controlled multiplex PCR, was used to amplify TCRbeta CDR3 regions from genomic DNA. The published analysis was carried out like this. The number of nucleated cells in each sample was estimated by amplification of reference gene primers within the assay. To quantify the absolute abundance of each unique TCRbeta CDR3 rearrangement, sequence reads were collapsed and filtered. For each sample, productive Simpson clonality was calculated by taking the square root of Simpson's diversity index across productive rearrangements. TCRdb re-hosts the immuneACCESS table, in-frame sequences only. Its copies lack some clones; in the studies checked, an unresolved V gene accounts for under half of them, and the cause for the rest is not known. V and J calls plus clone size are reproduced from that table; the DNA served to infer D and trimming. The sample has about 400,000 clones on record, 70% to 90% of them singletons. Clones ranked in the top ten supply around 2% of the sample.

Participants in the prospective study were enrolled through a virtual design, were aged roughly 18 to 90 years, and lived in approximately 25 United States geographic areas. Cohort assignment in the prospective study relied on participant-reported clinical history from a screening survey and a study questionnaire. In the prospective study, mobile phlebotomists collected whole blood, serum and a nasopharyngeal or oropharyngeal swab from each participant. Prospective study participants could optionally give additional blood draws and questionnaires over an approximately 2-month period. Before DNA extraction, blood samples from the prospective study were shipped at room temperature or frozen.

This clonotype originated in a woman aged 35 to 49 with acute COVID-19. The sample was PBMCs or T cells enriched from blood (not recorded which). The rearrangement combines TRBV7-8 with TRBJ1-1; the D gene is perhaps TRBD1, from 5 matching bases. Here is the DNA: TGTGCCAGCCGACAGTTTGCCTCAAACACTGAAGCTTTCTTT. The encoded protein is CASRQFASNTEAFF.